This T cell receptor beta chain emerged from a study of OX40 agonist ivuxolimab in advanced cancers. General study results and limits: Within 6 weeks, CD4+ and CD8+ blood T cells expanded clonally at 0.1 to 3.0 mg/kg. Relative to CD4+, CD8+ T cells held more expanded clones on average.

CDR1 WNHNN and CDR2 SYGVQD come from the germline V gene (reference sequence). V lost 5 bases to trimming and J lost 4 bases; unmatched junction nucleotides: 1. The CDR3 runs 13 residues. Points on this clone: What it binds is unknown.

The table came from immunoSEQ multiplex PCR; TCRdb's copy has only in-frame clones and leaves some out. This sample has 69,000 or so clones, with 85% found just once. The sequences come from CD4+ or CD8+ T cells sorted from blood, collected in a trial of the OX40 agonist ivuxolimab. This receptor was taken from an adult with an advanced solid tumor such as melanoma, head and neck, liver or kidney cancer. The chain joins TRBV10-1 to TRBJ2-7; TRBD2 agrees at 11 bases. CDR3 in amino acids: CASSTSGSYEQYF. The CDR3 DNA reads TGCGCCAGCAGTACTAGCGGGAGTTACGAGCAGTACTTC.